Listed below are T cell receptor beta chains from one sample, sequenced in a study of molecular identifiers for immune sequencing clone quantification. TCRdb reprocessed the PCR reads with MiXCR, giving one entry per CDR3 protein. The top ten hold 0.75% to 0.85% of the sample, which has 350,000 or so distinct CDR3 sequences, about 22% seen once. Sequencing was performed on naive CD8+ T cells from blood, with Jurkat cell RNA spiked in. The origin of the receptors is a human donor in good health. Some libraries in this study had Jurkat cell RNA spiked in. CDR3s include the opening cysteine and the closing phenylalanine or tryptophan. The D gene is left open where the match is weak. Only part of the rows carry a size: once, few, many, or a class if the clone is expanded.

v_gene	abundance	j_gene	d_gene	CDR3aa	CDR3nt
TRBV19	many	TRBJ2-1	-	CASSTPGEQFF	TGTGCCAGTAGTACACCCGGTGAGCAGTTCTTC
TRBV30	many	TRBJ1-2	-	CAWSPASFYGYTF	TGTGCCTGGTCCCCGGCTAGTTTCTATGGCTACACCTTC
TRBV27	-	TRBJ1-2	TRBD1	CASSLKAGQSYGYTF	TGTGCCAGCAGTTTGAAGGCGGGACAGAGCTATGGCTACACCTTC
TRBV10-1	few	TRBJ2-3	-	CASSEIGVTDTQYF	TGCGCCAGCAGTGAGATTGGCGTGACAGATACGCAGTATTTT
TRBV24-1	few	TRBJ2-7	-	CATSDTVSYEQYF	TGTGCCACCAGTGATACAGTTTCCTACGAGCAGTACTTC
TRBV4-3	many	TRBJ2-1	-	CASSPETSYNEQFF	TGCGCCAGCAGCCCCGAGACAAGCTACAATGAGCAGTTCTTC
TRBV20-1	many	TRBJ2-3	-	CSARESLTDTQYF	TGCAGTGCTAGAGAGAGCCTCACAGATACGCAGTATTTT
TRBV2	-	TRBJ1-2	TRBD1	CASSPGQGVDYGYTF	TGTGCCAGCAGTCCCGGACAGGGAGTAGACTATGGCTACACCTTC
TRBV4-3	many	TRBJ1-5	TRBD1	CASSQEVDRGQPQHF	TGCGCCAGCAGCCAGGAAGTCGACAGGGGTCAGCCCCAGCATTTT
TRBV12-3/TRBV12-4	-	TRBJ2-1	TRBD2	CASSSGTSNNEQFF	TGTGCCAGCAGCTCCGGGACTAGTAACAATGAGCAGTTCTTC
TRBV29-1	many	TRBJ2-5	TRBD1	CSVDVTGDPQETQYF	TGCAGCGTTGACGTGACAGGGGACCCCCAAGAGACCCAGTACTTC
TRBV20-1	-	TRBJ2-3	-	CSASYTGWALGTDTQYF	TGCAGTGCTAGTTATACCGGGTGGGCCCTCGGCACAGATACGCAGTATTTT
TRBV3-1	-	TRBJ2-3	TRBD2	CASSQAFASGDDTDTQYF	TGTGCCAGCAGCCAAGCGTTTGCTAGCGGGGACGACACAGATACGCAGTATTTT
TRBV13	-	TRBJ2-7	-	CASSRGAEGGQYF	TGTGCCAGCAGCCGCGGCGCAGAAGGGGGGCAGTACTTC
TRBV7-2	many	TRBJ2-7	TRBD1	CASSSTGGSGEQYF	TGTGCCAGCAGCTCTACAGGGGGTTCGGGGGAGCAGTACTTC
TRBV7-9	many	TRBJ2-3	-	CASSLAYESTDTQYF	TGTGCCAGCAGCTTAGCGTACGAAAGCACAGATACGCAGTATTTT
TRBV12-3/TRBV12-4	many	TRBJ2-7	-	CASSFGAHEQYF	TGTGCCAGCAGTTTCGGGGCCCACGAGCAGTACTTC
TRBV28	many	TRBJ1-6	TRBD1	CASSAPDRINSPLHF	TGTGCCAGCAGTGCCCCGGACAGGATTAATTCACCCCTCCACTTT
TRBV9	many	TRBJ2-3	TRBD2	CASSVGPQSGRDVTDTQYF	TGTGCCAGCAGCGTAGGCCCACAATCAGGGAGGGATGTCACAGATACGCAGTATTTT
TRBV6-1	few	TRBJ1-2	-	CASRPGFNYGYTF	TGTGCCAGCAGGCCGGGGTTTAACTATGGCTACACCTTC
TRBV6-2/TRBV6-3	many	TRBJ1-1	TRBD1	CASIDRGQGTEAFF	TGTGCCAGCATCGACAGGGGGCAAGGCACTGAAGCTTTCTTT
TRBV7-9	-	TRBJ2-2	-	CASSLLRGHGNTGELFF	TGTGCCAGCAGCTTACTACGGGGACATGGGAACACCGGGGAGCTGTTTTTT
TRBV2	many	TRBJ2-7	TRBD1	CASTFQGAPEQYF	TGTGCCAGCACGTTTCAGGGGGCACCCGAGCAGTACTTC